These 22 T cell receptor beta chains share one sample of origin, sequenced in a study of cytomegalovirus exposure and HLA in healthy donors. Primers included in the PCR were 60 Vbeta and 13 Jbeta primers. Clones were sequenced by immunoSEQ multiplex PCR, and TCRdb holds only the in-frame ones, with some missing. This table holds roughly 43,000 clones, 60% to 85% found once. The sample taken for sequencing was PBMCs. These receptors originate from a young man in good health and CMV-seronegative.

The chain carries TRBV6-5 and TRBJ2-2; D gene uncertain. The germline V gene encodes CDR1 MNHEY and CDR2 SVGAGI. V lost 2 bases to trimming and J lost 3 bases, with 7 bases between them. The CDR3 is 14 amino acids. The CDR3 DNA reads TGTGCCAGCAGTTACCTCAGTTACACCGGGGAGCTGTTTTTT. Protein sequence: CASSYLSYTGELFF.

This clone came up a few times. V is TRBV5-4 and J is TRBJ2-7; TRBD1 might be the D (6 bases). The ends were cut back, 4 bases at V and 2 bases at J, with 10 bases in the middle. The CDR3 consists of 13 residues. Germline CDR1 reads SGHNT; CDR2 reads YYREEE (reference sequence). The CDR3 reads CASSQDRTYEQYF. Written as DNA, the CDR3 is TGTGCCAGCAGCCAGGACAGAACCTACGAGCAGTACTTC. Supplemented by reference TRBV5-4 and TRBJ2-7, the full variable domain reads ETGVTQSPTHLIKTRGQQVTLRCSSQSGHNTVSWYQQALGQGPQFIFQYYREEENGRGNFPPRFSGLQFPNYSSELNVNALELDDSALYLCASSQDRTYEQYFGPGTRLTVT.

The V and J genes are TRBV18 and TRBJ2-7, with TRBD2 matching over 7 bases. The CDR3 runs to 15 residues. The J segment lost 2 bases and the V segment lost 0 bases, leaving 4 bases of the junction unmatched. Germline loops: CDR1 KGHSH, CDR2 LQKENI. CDR3 sequence reads: CASSPPISGPYEQYF. Here the CDR3 DNA reads TGTGCCAGCTCACCACCCATTAGCGGGCCCTACGAGCAGTACTTC.

The rearrangement links TRBV5-1 to TRBJ2-2; 7 bases agree with TRBD2. This CDR3 spans 16 amino acids. The trim removed 0 bases at V and 1 base at J, leaving 3 bases unmatched. CDR1 is SGHRS and CDR2 is YFSETQ in the germline V gene. The CDR3, as DNA: TGCGCCAGCAGCTTGGTAGCTAGCGGGAACACCGGGGAGCTGTTTTTT. Translating it yields CASSLVASGNTGELFF.

In its sample, this clone was seen once. This chain links TRBV4-3 with TRBJ2-3; 9 positions match TRBD2. The trim removed 3 bases at V and 0 bases at J, leaving 4 bases unmatched. Germline V gene sequence: CDR1 LGHNA, CDR2 YSLEER. This CDR3 contains 16 residues. As DNA, the CDR3 is TGCGCCAGCAGCCAGCTGACTAGCGGTAGCACAGATACGCAGTATTTT. As protein: CASSQLTSGSTDTQYF.

This sequence joins TRBV27 and TRBJ1-2; D possibly corresponds to TRBD1 (6 bases). Per the germline V gene, CDR1 is MNHEY and CDR2 is SMNVEV (reference sequence). This CDR3 is built from 14 residues. V was clipped by 1 base and J by 6 bases, with 12 bases between them. The CDR3 nucleotides are TGTGCCAGCAGTTTATTTAGGCCAGGGGATGGCTACACCTTC. It encodes CASSLFRPGDGYTF.

The rearrangement uses TRBV13 and TRBJ2-1; 8 bases are shared with TRBD2. The germline V gene has CDR1 PRHDT and CDR2 FYEKMQ (reference sequence). Trimming cost V 4 bases and J 6 bases; bases outside gene matches: 11. The CDR3 contains 16 residues. DNA of the CDR3: TGTGCCAGCAGCTCCCCGGGGCGGGAGGCCTCCAATGAGCAGTTCTTC. This codes for CASSSPGREASNEQFF.

V gene TRBV11-3 combines with J gene TRBJ2-1; 8 bases line up with TRBD2. The CDR3 length is 14 residues. Trimming at V came to 4 bases and at J to 8 bases, leaving 7 bases not matched to a gene. Germline CDR1 and CDR2: SGHNT and YENEEA. This CDR3 is CASSSGSGSDEQFF. The CDR3 DNA is TGTGCCAGCAGCTCGGGGAGCGGGAGTGATGAGCAGTTCTTC.

The chain uses TRBV7-6 and TRBJ2-2, with 10 bases that match TRBD1. Germline V gene sequence: CDR1 SGHVS, CDR2 FNYEAQ. This CDR3 has 16 residues. J was trimmed by 5 bases and V by 1 base; bases with no gene match: 4. The CDR3 loop is CASSLVDRGVTGELFF. The CDR3 coding sequence is TGTGCCAGCAGCTTAGTGGACAGGGGGGTAACCGGGGAGCTGTTTTTT.

The V and J genes are TRBV6-1 and TRBJ2-3; 12 bases are shared with TRBD2. The trim removed 2 bases at V and 4 bases at J, leaving 1 base unmatched. The CDR3 spans 15 residues. Germline values: CDR1 MNHNS, CDR2 SASEGT. The CDR3 reads CASSETSGRPDTQYF. DNA of the CDR3: TGTGCCAGCAGTGAAACTAGCGGGAGGCCAGATACGCAGTATTTT.

This sequence joins TRBV7-9 and TRBJ2-2; TRBD2 matches at 8 bases. Germline assignment: CDR1 SEHNR and CDR2 FQNEAQ (reference sequence). V was clipped by 5 bases and J by 0 bases; unmatched bases: 5. This CDR3 region has 16 residues. This chain's CDR3 is CASSQGAGANTGELFF. DNA of the CDR3: TGTGCCAGCAGCCAGGGAGCGGGAGCGAACACCGGGGAGCTGTTTTTT. The variable domain in full, completed from reference TRBV7-9 and TRBJ2-2, reads DTGVSQNPRHKITKRGQNVTFRCDPISEHNRLYWYRQTLGQGPEFLTYFQNEAQLEKSRLLSDRFSAERPKGSFSTLEIQRTEQGDSAMYLCASSQGAGANTGELFFGEGSRLTVL.

This clone has more than one count but fewer than ten. Here the CDR3 reads CASSASVGTDTQYF. In nucleotides, the CDR3 is TGTGCCAGCAGTGCAAGCGTGGGCACAGATACGCAGTATTTT. The chain is built from TRBV6-4 and TRBJ2-3; no definite D call. This CDR3 contains 14 residues. The germline CDR1 and CDR2 sequences are MRHNA and SNTAGT. V was trimmed by 4 bases and J by 1 base, leaving 9 bases between them.

This clone was seen only a few times. CDR3 sequence reads: CASSQDRGTGLVYGYTF. DNA for the CDR3: TGCGCCAGCAGCCAAGACCGGGGGACAGGTCTAGTCTATGGCTACACCTTC. The chain combines TRBV4-3 with TRBJ1-2; 8 nucleotides agree with TRBD1. Germline V CDR1 and CDR2: LGHNA, YSLEER. CDR3 size: 17 residues. The junction had 10 bases not matched to a gene; V was cut back by 0 bases and J by 4 bases.

CDR3 nucleotide sequence: TGTGCCAGCAGCAACCCGGGACAGGGTGGTGAGCAGTACTTC. Its protein is CASSNPGQGGEQYF. This rearrangement joins TRBV5-4 to TRBJ2-5; 9 nucleotides align to TRBD1. Trimming removed 4 bases from V and 11 bases from J; junction bases left unmatched: 12. Germline V CDR1 and CDR2: SGHNT, YYREEE (reference sequence). The CDR3 runs 14 residues.

Here the CDR3 reads CAWVRVMNTEAFF. CDR3 nucleotides: TGTGCCTGGGTCAGGGTCATGAACACTGAAGCTTTCTTT. The rearrangement uses TRBV30 and TRBJ1-1, with D perhaps TRBD1 (5 bases). The CDR3 covers 13 residues. Looked up from germline, CDR1 is GTSNPN and CDR2 is SVGIG (reference sequence). V gave up 5 bases and J gave up 0 bases, with 10 bases separating them. The variable domain in full, completed from reference TRBV30 and TRBJ1-1, reads SQTIHQWPATLVQPVGSPLSLECTVEGTSNPNLYWYRQAAGRGLQLLFYSVGIGQISSEVPQNLSASRPQDRQFILSSKKLLLSDSGFYLCAWVRVMNTEAFFGQGTRLTVV.

The chain recombines TRBV14 with TRBJ2-7, with 12 positions matching TRBD1. The CDR3 consists of 15 residues. The germline CDR1 and CDR2 sequences are SGHDN and FVKESK. Germline trimming cut 0 bases from V and 5 bases from J; bases unmatched to any gene: 2. This chain's CDR3 is CASSQEGQGADEQYF. CDR3 DNA sequence: TGTGCCAGCAGCCAAGAGGGACAGGGGGCCGACGAGCAGTACTTC.

This sequence joins TRBV29-1 and TRBJ2-7, with 10 nucleotides matching TRBD2. Per germline, CDR1 SQVTM and CDR2 ANQGSEA. The CDR3 is made up of 11 amino acids. J lost 6 bases, V lost 7 bases, and 3 bases had no gene match. In DNA form, the CDR3 reads TGCAGCGGCGGGACTAGCGCCGAGCAGTACTTC. As protein: CSGGTSAEQYF.

This clone came up a few times. The rearrangement links TRBV7-8 to TRBJ2-7; D uncertain. Germline V gives CDR1 SGHVS, CDR2 FQNEAQ. CDR3 length: 13 residues. As DNA, the CDR3 is TGTTCTTGCAGCTTAGGGCAGGCCTACGAGCAGTACTTC. This translates into CSCSLGQAYEQYF.

V and J are TRBV13 and TRBJ1-3; weak D call: TRBD1 (5 bases). The CDR3 covers 15 residues. V was clipped by 2 bases and J by 0 bases, with 8 bases between them. Germline V gene data show CDR1 as PRHDT and CDR2 as FYEKMQ (reference sequence). The CDR3 loop is CASSLFQGSGNTIYF. In nucleotides, the CDR3 is TGTGCCAGCAGCTTATTCCAGGGCTCTGGAAACACCATATATTTT.

This clone was found once. The chain joins TRBV4-1 to TRBJ1-3; TRBD1 is a possible D gene (5 bases). The V gene's germline CDR1 is MGHRA and CDR2 YSYEKL. This CDR3 spans 19 amino acids. V lost 0 bases and J 0 bases, leaving 18 bases between the germline ends. CDR3 DNA sequence: TGCGCCAGCAGCCAAGATATGGGGACTGTTATTGGCTCTGGAAACACCATATATTTT. Its protein product is CASSQDMGTVIGSGNTIYF.

This clone was seen a handful of times. J is TRBJ2-1 and V is TRBV4-2; D might be TRBD1 (6 bases). This CDR3 comprises 16 residues. Looked up from germline, CDR1 is LGHNA and CDR2 is YNFKEQ. V was cut by 5 bases and J by 4 bases, with 18 bases left in between. For the CDR3, the DNA is TGTGCCAGCAGCACCAGACAGGCCACAAGTTACAATGAGCAGTTCTTC. It is translated as CASSTRQATSYNEQFF.

The CDR3 reads CSVGGGGETQYF. The CDR3, as DNA: TGCAGCGTTGGGGGGGGAGGGGAGACCCAGTACTTC. The chain is built from TRBV29-1 and TRBJ2-5; 7 positions agree with TRBD2. Trimming cost V 4 bases and J 5 bases; bases outside gene matches: 4. The CDR3 consists of 12 residues. Germline assignment: CDR1 SQVTM and CDR2 ANQGSEA.